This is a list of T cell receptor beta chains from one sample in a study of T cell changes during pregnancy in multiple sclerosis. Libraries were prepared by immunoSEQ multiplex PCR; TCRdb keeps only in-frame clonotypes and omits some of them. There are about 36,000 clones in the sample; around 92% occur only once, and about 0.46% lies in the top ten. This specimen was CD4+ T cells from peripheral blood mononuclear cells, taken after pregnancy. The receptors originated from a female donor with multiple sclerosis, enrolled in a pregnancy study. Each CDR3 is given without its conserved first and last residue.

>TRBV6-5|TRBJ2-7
ASSYSGSGGAYEQY
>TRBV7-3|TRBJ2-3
ASSLRQGSTDTQY
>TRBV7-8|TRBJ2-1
ASSFGGAYNEQF
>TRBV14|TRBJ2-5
ASSHRDRGREETQY
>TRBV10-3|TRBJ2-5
AISKGGETQY
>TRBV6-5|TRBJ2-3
ASSSGSGRGDTQY
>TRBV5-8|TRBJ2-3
ASSLRTKGGTDTQY
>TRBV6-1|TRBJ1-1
ASSRTGQTEAF
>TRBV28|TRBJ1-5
ASTHQRDRGGEMH
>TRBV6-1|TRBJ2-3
ASQGAADTQY
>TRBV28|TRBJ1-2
ASSFQLPGTDYGYT
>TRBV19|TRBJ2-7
ASSSHSSSGSYEQY
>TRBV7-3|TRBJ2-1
ASSLWGEGEQF
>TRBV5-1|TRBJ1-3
ASSLEGGHSGNTIY
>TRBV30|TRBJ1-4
AWADDSTWEKLF
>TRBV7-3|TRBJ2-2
ASSLGLARNTGELF
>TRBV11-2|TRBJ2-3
ASSPGRLTLGGDTQY
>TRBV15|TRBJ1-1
ATSRQKVNTEAF
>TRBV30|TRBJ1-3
AYRLTHSGNTIY